These 25 T cell receptor beta chains originate from one sample sequenced in a study of cytomegalovirus exposure and HLA in healthy donors. Vbeta (60) and Jbeta (13) primers were used in the PCR. Using immunoSEQ multiplex PCR, the repertoire was profiled, and TCRdb retains in-frame clones only, with some absent. This sample has roughly 180,000 clones, with roughly 70% found just once. The sample taken for sequencing was PBMCs. Receptors were obtained from a male donor in good health and CMV-seronegative.

The chain joins TRBV7-9 to TRBJ2-7, with 13 bases identical to TRBD2. V trimming: 5 bases; J trimming: 6 bases; junction bases outside the gene matches: 13. There are 17 residues in the CDR3. CDR1 and CDR2 (germline): SEHNR, FQNEAQ (reference sequence). CDR3 DNA sequence: TGTGCCAGCAGCCCTCGGGGACTAGCGGGGAGCCTCTCCGAGCAGTACTTC. It yields the protein CASSPRGLAGSLSEQYF.

The V gene is TRBV30, the J gene TRBJ2-5, with a weak D call TRBD1 (7 bases). The end of the DNA fits TRBJ2-7 better, so the J call may be wrong. This CDR3 comprises 14 residues. The V gene's germline CDR1 is GTSNPN and CDR2 SVGIG (reference sequence). This chain's CDR3 is CAWSGGDRSYEQYF. In nucleotides, the CDR3 is TGTGCCTGGAGTGGCGGGGACAGATCCTACGAGCAGTACTTC.

The chain is built from TRBV27 and TRBJ1-1; TRBD1 is a possible D gene (6 bases). This CDR3 is 17 amino acids long. V gave up 2 bases and J gave up 2 bases, with 18 bases separating them. Germline V CDR1 and CDR2: MNHEY, SMNVEV (reference sequence). The CDR3 is CASSLEAGVGKNTEAFF. CDR3 coding DNA: TGTGCCAGCAGTTTAGAGGCAGGGGTTGGGAAAAACACTGAAGCTTTCTTT.

The V and J genes are TRBV15 and TRBJ2-3; perhaps TRBD2 as D (6 bases). Between the trimmed V and J ends, which lost 6 bases and 0 bases, there was a span of 13 bases. Germline V gene lookup returns CDR1 LNHNV and CDR2 YYDKDF (reference sequence). CDR3 length: 15 amino acids. The CDR3 is CATRTGGPSTDTQYF. The CDR3 DNA reads as TGTGCCACCAGGACCGGGGGTCCTAGCACAGATACGCAGTATTTT. Together with reference TRBV15 and TRBJ2-3, the CDR3 gives the full variable domain: DAMVIQNPRYQVTQFGKPVTLSCSQTLNHNVMYWYQQKSSQAPKLLFHYYDKDFNNEADTPDNFQSRRPNTSFCFLDIRSPGLGDTAMYLCATRTGGPSTDTQYFGPGTRLTVL.

This clone was observed a few times. This chain uses TRBV27 with TRBJ2-7; the D gene is possibly TRBD2 (6 bases). The CDR3 loop spans 17 amino acids. V lost 5 bases and J lost 1, with 21 bases in between. The V gene's germline CDR1 is MNHEY and CDR2 SMNVEV (reference sequence). In DNA form, the CDR3 reads TGTGCCAGCAGTCTTGACGCCGCAGGGACTGCTTCCTACGAGCAGTACTTC. It translates to CASSLDAAGTASYEQYF.

This chain joins TRBV11-3 and TRBJ2-3, with D perhaps matching TRBD2 (6 bases). The germline CDR1 and CDR2 sequences are SGHNT and YENEEA. The CDR3 is 15 residues long. Between the trimmed V and J ends, which lost 1 base and 5 bases, there was a span of 13 bases. CDR3 in amino acids: CASSLGAAGQDTQYF. The CDR3 DNA follows: TGTGCCAGCAGCTTAGGGGCAGCGGGCCAAGATACGCAGTATTTT.

The chain is built from TRBV28 and TRBJ1-6, with D possibly TRBD1 on 6 matching bases. The germline gives CDR1 MDHEN, CDR2 SYDVKM. The V gene lost 4 bases and the J gene lost 7 bases, with 11 bases spanning the gap. This CDR3 region has 14 residues. Here the CDR3 reads CASSSYRVNSPLHF. The CDR3 DNA is TGTGCCAGCAGTTCATACAGGGTGAATTCACCCCTCCACTTT.

The chain joins TRBV6-5 to TRBJ1-2; the match to TRBD1 covers 7 bases. CDR1 is MNHEY and CDR2 is SVGAGI in the germline V gene. This CDR3 spans 13 amino acids. V shed 8 bases and J 4 bases; nucleotides not matched to a gene: 7. CDR3 coding DNA: TGTGCCAGCCGCTCGGGGGACAGCTATGGCTACACCTTC. Protein product: CASRSGDSYGYTF.

V is TRBV7-9 and J is TRBJ2-1; 9 positions match TRBD2. With V trimmed by 3 bases and J by 0 bases, 9 bases remained unmatched. The germline V gene encodes CDR1 SEHNR and CDR2 FQNEAQ (reference sequence). The CDR3 has 18 residues. This CDR3 is CASSFPGGSGSSYNEQFF. In DNA, the CDR3 is TGTGCCAGCAGCTTCCCGGGGGGTAGCGGGAGCTCCTACAATGAGCAGTTCTTC.

The CDR3 protein is CASSVGGNSYEQYF. DNA of the CDR3: TGTGCCAGCAGCGTCGGGGGGAACTCCTACGAGCAGTACTTC. The rearrangement uses TRBV9 and TRBJ2-7; 7 bases match TRBD2. CDR1 SGDLS and CDR2 YYNGEE come from the germline V gene. The CDR3 is 14 residues long. The junction had 2 bases not matched to a gene; V was cut back by 2 bases and J by 0 bases. The full variable domain, its missing parts supplied by reference TRBV9 and TRBJ2-7, is DSGVTQTPKHLITATGQRVTLRCSPRSGDLSVYWYQQSLDQGLQFLIQYYNGEERAKGNILERFSAQQFPDLHSELNLSSLELGDSALYFCASSVGGNSYEQYFGPGTRLTVT.

The chain employs TRBV6-5 and TRBJ2-2, with D possibly matching TRBD1 (6 bases). The CDR3 contains 12 residues. V was trimmed by 5 bases and J by 5 bases, leaving 6 bases between them. CDR1 and CDR2 (germline): MNHEY, SVGAGI. The CDR3 DNA follows: TGTGCCAGCAGTACAGGGACCGGGGAGCTGTTTTTT. It is translated as CASSTGTGELFF.

Written as DNA, the CDR3 is TGTGCCAGCAGTCGGACAGGGAGGGAGCAGTACTTC. Translation: CASSRTGREQYF. The rearrangement joins TRBV28 to TRBJ2-7; TRBD1 matches at 8 bases. Per the germline V gene, CDR1 is MDHEN and CDR2 is SYDVKM. CDR3 size: 12 residues. The V segment lost 5 bases and the J segment 7 bases; nucleotides outside the gene matches: 4.

This clone occurred once. V and J are TRBV11-2 and TRBJ2-1, with no clear D. The V and J ends lost 1 base and 0 bases respectively, with 10 bases between them. The CDR3 is made up of 16 amino acids. From germline, CDR1 is SGHAT and CDR2 FQNNGV. The CDR3 nucleotides are TGTGCCAGCAGCTTAGCAACGCTCAGCTCCTACAATGAGCAGTTCTTC. It specifies CASSLATLSSYNEQFF.

This clone was picked up a small number of times. The V and J genes are TRBV6-1 and TRBJ1-5; the D gene is possibly TRBD1 (6 bases). The ends were cut back, 6 bases at V and 0 bases at J, with 12 bases in the middle. Germline CDR1 is MNHNS and CDR2 is SASEGT. The CDR3 totals 15 residues. The DNA of the CDR3 is TGTGCCAGCAGGGACAGCCTAAATAGCAATCAGCCCCAGCATTTT. This sequence encodes CASRDSLNSNQPQHF.

The chain employs TRBV28 and TRBJ2-1; 11 nucleotides agree with TRBD2. In germline, CDR1 is MDHEN, CDR2 SYDVKM. This CDR3 spans 16 amino acids. Trimming cost V 8 bases and J 4 bases; bases outside gene matches: 10. The CDR3 protein is CASAQITSGSYNEQFF. The DNA of the CDR3 is TGTGCCAGCGCACAAATAACTAGCGGGAGTTACAATGAGCAGTTCTTC.

The chain has TRBV29-1 and TRBJ2-1, with 9 bases matching TRBD2. Germline values: CDR1 SQVTM, CDR2 ANQGSEA. V gave up 4 bases and J gave up 9 bases; unmatched junction bases: 7. The CDR3 contains 13 residues. The CDR3 here is CSVGVAGEGEQFF. As DNA, the CDR3 is TGCAGCGTTGGAGTAGCGGGAGAAGGTGAGCAGTTCTTC.

The genes are TRBV7-3 and TRBJ1-1; 12 bases match TRBD1. This CDR3 region has 14 residues. V shed 6 bases and J 4 bases; nucleotides not matched to a gene: 3. Germline V CDR1 and CDR2: SGHTA, FQGTGA. Written as DNA, the CDR3 is TGTGCCAGCAGTCGGGACAGGGGGCCCACTGAAGCTTTCTTT. Translation: CASSRDRGPTEAFF.

J is TRBJ2-1 and V is TRBV15, with D possibly matching TRBD2 (6 bases). Per the germline V gene, CDR1 is LNHNV and CDR2 is YYDKDF (reference sequence). The CDR3 totals 15 residues. V lost 1 base, J lost 4 bases, and 11 bases lay in between. CDR3 in DNA: TGTGCCACCAGCAGAGGGAGGGAAACTTACAATGAGCAGTTCTTC. This codes for CATSRGRETYNEQFF. Filled out from reference TRBV15 and TRBJ2-1, the complete variable domain reads DAMVIQNPRYQVTQFGKPVTLSCSQTLNHNVMYWYQQKSSQAPKLLFHYYDKDFNNEADTPDNFQSRRPNTSFCFLDIRSPGLGDTAMYLCATSRGRETYNEQFFGPGTRLTVL.

This clone was detected only a few times. The chain is built from TRBV27 and TRBJ1-1; D unresolved. V was pared by 9 bases and J by 3 bases, with 8 bases between. CDR3 length: 11 residues. Germline V gives CDR1 MNHEY, CDR2 SMNVEV (reference sequence). CDR3 residues: CARSGYTEAFF. CDR3 DNA: TGTGCCAGAAGCGGATACACTGAAGCTTTCTTT.

The chain links TRBV6-5 to TRBJ1-2; D is unresolved. CDR3 length equals 12 residues. Per the germline V gene, CDR1 is MNHEY and CDR2 is SVGAGI. The V gene lost 6 bases and the J gene lost 4 bases, with 9 bases spanning the gap. This CDR3 is CASSQDTYGYTF. CDR3 DNA sequence: TGTGCCAGCAGCCAAGACACCTATGGCTACACCTTC.

This clone was seen more than once but under ten times. This rearrangement joins TRBV4-1 to TRBJ1-5, with 8 positions matching TRBD1. Per the germline V gene, CDR1 is MGHRA and CDR2 is YSYEKL. CDR3 length equals 15 residues. Germline trimming cut 2 bases from V and 7 bases from J; bases unmatched to any gene: 7. The CDR3, as DNA: TGCGCCAGCAGCCAAAGGCCAGGGGGCCCACAGCCCCAGCATTTT. This sequence encodes CASSQRPGGPQPQHF.

The chain joins TRBV19 to TRBJ2-1; 15 nucleotides align to TRBD2. There are 14 residues in the CDR3. CDR1 and CDR2 from the germline V gene are LNHDA and SQIVND (reference sequence). Unmatched junction bases numbered 3, after V lost 6 bases and J lost 9 bases. CDR3 in DNA: TGTGCCAGTAGGGGGGGACTAGCGGGAGGTGAGCAGTTCTTC. Encoded protein: CASRGGLAGGEQFF.

This chain links TRBV19 with TRBJ1-1; maybe TRBD1 (6 bases). The CDR3 runs 14 residues. With 5 bases removed from V and 4 bases from J, the gap between germline ends came to 14 bases. From germline, CDR1 is LNHDA and CDR2 SQIVND (reference sequence). CDR3 sequence: CASSVTGIFTEAFF. The CDR3 DNA is TGTGCCAGTAGTGTTACAGGGATCTTCACTGAAGCTTTCTTT.

In this sample, this clone turned up a few times. The V gene is TRBV4-3, the J gene TRBJ1-1; a possible D gene is TRBD1 (6 bases). This CDR3 spans 14 amino acids. V was trimmed by 5 bases and J by 7 bases, leaving 17 bases between them. The germline gives CDR1 LGHNA, CDR2 YSLEER. CDR3 bases: TGCGCCAGCAGCGTAAGGACAGATAGTTTTGAAGCTTTCTTT. Translation gives CASSVRTDSFEAFF.

The CDR3 spells CSVRTAPGLAGELFF. The DNA of the CDR3 is TGCAGCGTCCGGACAGCGCCAGGGCTCGCCGGGGAGCTGTTTTTT. V is TRBV29-1 and J is TRBJ2-2, with a tentative D call TRBD1 (6 bases). V lost 6 bases to trimming and J lost 6 bases, with 20 bases between them. CDR1 SQVTM and CDR2 ANQGSEA come from the germline V gene. The length of the CDR3 is 15 residues.